This TCR beta chain was documented in a study of T cell repertoires in cytomegalovirus infection. Study-wide points: Summed frequency of public TCR beta families distinguished CMV carriers with the relevant HLA.

V was clipped by 5 bases and J by 3 bases; unmatched bases: 7. The CDR3 spans 14 residues. The germline V gene encodes CDR1 SGHAT and CDR2 FQNNGV. For this clonotype: What it binds is not known. The CDR3 does not close with the conserved phenylalanine or tryptophan, likely indicating a read error.

TCRdb called the reads again in MiXCR, with one record for every CDR3 protein. Among 570,000 or so distinct CDR3 sequences listed, 40% were seen once. This receptor was taken from a human donor in good health (CMV status not recorded). Some clones in this sample may be carry-over from other donors' samples. V and J are TRBV11-2 and TRBJ2-7; 7 nucleotides match TRBD2. The sample in question was cultured PBMCs, obtained from culture after CMV antigen stimulation. CDR3 residues: CASSPNRGGYEQYL. As DNA, the CDR3 is TGTGCCAGCAGCCCTAATCGCGGGGGCTACGAGCAGTACCTC.